This TCR beta chain was captured by sequencing in a study of patients and donors after allogeneic stem cell transplantation. TCRdb reprocessed the RT-PCR reads with MiXCR, giving one entry per CDR3 protein. This table holds about 400,000 distinct CDR3 sequences, under 20% found once. Germline-derived CDR1 and CDR2 are LNHDA and SQIVND (reference sequence). J gave up 1 base and V 3 bases, and 8 bases lay outside the gene matches. CDR3 length: 16 residues. This clonotype was obtained from a human donor who was either an allogeneic HSCT recipient or a stem cell or donor lymphocyte infusion donor (not recorded which). It is not recorded whose cells these are; they may come from a transplant donor. Sequencing input: blood, either unsorted or a sorted T cell fraction (not recorded which). The chain has TRBV19 and TRBJ2-7; 8 nucleotides line up with TRBD1. The CDR3 loop reads CASSMSGQGWSYEQYF. CDR3 in DNA: TGTGCCAGTAGTATGTCCGGACAGGGATGGTCCTACGAGCAGTACTTC.